Below, one T cell receptor beta chain is given with its context. Time point described: cycle 4 day 1 (C4D1), after 6 weeks of nivolumab. Each patient's relapse followed autologous stem cell transplantation, and brentuximab vedotin exposure varied. The data were obtained in a study of PD-1 blockade in classical Hodgkin lymphoma. This table comes from immunoSEQ multiplex PCR, and its TCRdb copy is limited to in-frame clones, with some not included. The sample lists 25,000 to 40,000 clones, 72% seen once, with approximately 4% in the top ten. The germline V gene has CDR1 ENHRY and CDR2 SYGVKD. The CDR3 has 15 amino acids. The V and J ends lost 5 bases and 2 bases, in that order; junction bases with no gene match: 5.

This chain connects TRBV10-3 to TRBJ1-2, with 10 nucleotides matching TRBD1. The sequencing here drew on peripheral blood mononuclear cells (PBMCs), taken before the fourth cycle of nivolumab. This sequence was found in a human donor with classical Hodgkin lymphoma. The CDR3 spells CAISSTGQGNYGYTF. DNA for the CDR3: TGTGCCATCAGTTCTACGGGACAGGGGAACTATGGCTACACCTTC.